These 25 T cell receptor beta chains came from one sample sequenced in a study of T-cell reconstitution after alpha-beta-depleted transplantation in children. The library targeted TCRbeta and was prepared with unique molecular identifiers. Each CDR3 protein gets one entry after TCRdb re-called the PCR reads with MiXCR. The sample includes 55,000 to 90,000 distinct CDR3 sequences, 4.9% of them seen just once. The sample in question was PBMCs, mostly from graft donor cells, obtained 180 days after TCRalphabeta/CD19-depleted stem cell transplant. The receptor source for this set is a boy in the first two years of life who had a stem cell transplant for acute myeloid leukemia, so the T cells may come from the graft donor.

There are many counts of this clonotype. The rearrangement joins TRBV20-1 to TRBJ2-1; 8 positions agree with TRBD1. CDR1 is DFQATT and CDR2 is SNEGSKA in the germline V gene (reference sequence). The CDR3 runs 17 residues. The V gene end was trimmed by 1 base and the J gene end by 4 bases; junction bases not matched to a gene: 12. The CDR3 bases are TGCAGTGCTAGAGCACCCCGGGAGACAGGGGTATACAATGAGCAGTTCTTC. Translation gives CSARAPRETGVYNEQFF.

The gene calls are TRBV5-8 and TRBJ1-1; D uncertain. Trimming removed 0 bases at V and 1 base at J, with 13 bases between. In germline, CDR1 is SGHTS, CDR2 YDEGEE. This CDR3 region has 16 residues. This chain's CDR3 is CASSLGRGWGNTEAFF. CDR3 coding DNA: TGTGCCAGCAGCTTGGGGCGGGGATGGGGGAACACTGAAGCTTTCTTT.

This clonotype was detected many times. V and J are TRBV6-1 and TRBJ1-1, with a tentative D call TRBD1 (6 bases). CDR1 MNHNS and CDR2 SASEGT come from the germline V gene. The V end lost 4 bases, the J end lost 5 bases, and 14 bases lay between the germline ends. The CDR3 sequence is 14 residues long. CDR3 loop: CASSAPGGRTEAFF. The CDR3 region has the DNA TGTGCCAGCAGTGCGCCGGGGGGCAGAACTGAAGCTTTCTTT.

This clonotype appeared many times. The chain combines TRBV11-2 with TRBJ2-1; the match to TRBD1 covers 7 bases. This CDR3 is built from 16 residues. V was pared by 5 bases and J by 2 bases, with 9 bases of the junction left unmatched. Germline-derived CDR1 and CDR2 are SGHAT and FQNNGV. The CDR3 reads CASSLTGLLAYNEQFF. The CDR3, as DNA: TGTGCCAGCAGCCTGACAGGGCTCCTAGCCTACAATGAGCAGTTCTTC.

This clonotype has ten or more counts. The chain carries TRBV6-2 or TRBV6-3 and TRBJ1-2; D may be TRBD1 (6 bases). CDR1 and CDR2 from the germline V gene are MNHEY and SVGEGT. The CDR3 is made up of 15 amino acids. Deletions cut 8 bases from V and 4 bases from J, with 20 bases between. CDR3 sequence (DNA): TGTGCCAGCGTACTGAGGGGGGGCGCGGTCTATGGCTACACCTTC. Its translation is CASVLRGGAVYGYTF.

Ten or more counts support this clonotype. This chain connects TRBV21-1 to TRBJ1-2; TRBD1 is the table's D call and was not checked against the DNA. TRBV21-1 is listed as a pseudogene. The CDR3 runs 19 residues. CDR3 in DNA: TGTGCCAGCAGCGGCCGGGTACAACACCGGGACAGGGGTAACTATGGCTACACCTTC. It translates to CASSGRVQHRDRGNYGYTF.

This clonotype was recorded many times. CDR3 loop: CASSLEGRGETQYF. CDR3 bases: TGTGCCAGCAGCTTGGAGGGAAGGGGTGAGACCCAGTACTTC. The chain combines TRBV5-5 with TRBJ2-5, with a possible D match to TRBD1 (5 bases). Germline values: CDR1 SGHKS, CDR2 YYEKEE (reference sequence). V gave up 0 bases and J gave up 5 bases, with 11 bases separating them. This CDR3 is built from 14 residues.

The table lists this clonotype with many counts. V gene TRBV20-1 combines with J gene TRBJ1-6; D not certain. The CDR3 has 15 amino acids. Per germline, CDR1 DFQATT and CDR2 SNEGSKA (reference sequence). V shed 3 bases and J shed 0 bases, with 9 bases lying between them. The CDR3 sequence: CSASPGISYNSPLHF. The CDR3 DNA reads as TGCAGTGCTAGTCCGGGGATCTCCTATAATTCACCCCTCCACTTT.

This clonotype was seen at least ten times. The chain employs TRBV5-1 and TRBJ1-1; TRBD1 matches 9 bases. Germline CDR1 SGHRS, CDR2 YFSETQ. The ends lost 4 bases at V and 3 bases at J; junction bases unmatched: 10. This CDR3 is 16 amino acids long. The CDR3: CASSHHRGQVDTEAFF. The DNA of the CDR3 is TGCGCCAGCAGCCACCACAGGGGGCAGGTGGACACTGAAGCTTTCTTT.

The V and J genes are TRBV9 and TRBJ1-2; D is uncertain. V was clipped by 0 bases and J by 3 bases, with 6 bases between them. CDR1 and CDR2 (germline): SGDLS, YYNGEE. The CDR3 runs to 13 residues. CDR3 in amino acids: CASSVATDYGYTF. CDR3 sequence (DNA): TGTGCCAGCAGCGTAGCCACAGACTATGGCTACACCTTC. The whole variable domain, filled in from reference TRBV9 and TRBJ1-2, reads DSGVTQTPKHLITATGQRVTLRCSPRSGDLSVYWYQQSLDQGLQFLIQYYNGEERAKGNILERFSAQQFPDLHSELNLSSLELGDSALYFCASSVATDYGYTFGSGTRLTVV.

The genes are TRBV18 and TRBJ2-1; 7 bases match TRBD1. CDR1 and CDR2 from the germline V gene are KGHSH and LQKENI. The CDR3 sequence is 13 residues long. Losses at the gene ends were 3 bases for V and 9 bases for J; bases not matched to a gene: 5. CDR3 loop: CASSPDRAGEQFF. The CDR3 bases are TGTGCCAGCTCACCCGACAGGGCTGGTGAGCAGTTCTTC.

This clonotype was counted at least ten times. The chain links TRBV12-3 or TRBV12-4 to TRBJ2-3; tentative D call: TRBD2 (5 bases). V was trimmed by 7 bases and J by 0 bases, leaving 11 bases between them. This CDR3 has 14 amino acids. CDR3 nucleotides: TGTGCCAGCAAAATACTAGGGAGCACAGATACGCAGTATTTT. Protein product: CASKILGSTDTQYF.

At least ten counts were recorded for this clonotype. V and J are TRBV5-1 and TRBJ2-1, with TRBD1 matching over 7 bases. Unmatched junction bases numbered 4, after V lost 0 bases and J lost 1 base. The germline CDR1 and CDR2 sequences are SGHRS and YFSETQ. The CDR3 extends over 16 amino acids. The CDR3: CASSLAGRGSYNEQFF. The CDR3 nucleotides are TGCGCCAGCAGCTTGGCCGGCAGGGGGTCCTACAATGAGCAGTTCTTC.

This clonotype was seen ten or more times. The CDR3 coding sequence is TGTGCCAGCAGCCACAGGACAGGCCAAGAGACCCAGTACTTC. This sequence encodes CASSHRTGQETQYF. The chain carries TRBV11-3 and TRBJ2-5; 7 bases are a match to TRBD1. Germline lookup yields CDR1 SGHNT and CDR2 YENEEA. The trim removed 5 bases at V and 1 base at J, leaving 4 bases unmatched. CDR3 length equals 14 residues.

This clonotype was found many times. The V call is TRBV12-3 or TRBV12-4, the J call TRBJ2-5, with 9 bases identical to TRBD2. The J segment lost 3 bases and the V segment lost 5 bases, leaving 7 bases of the junction unmatched. This CDR3 contains 15 residues. The CDR3 sequence is CASSPRVAGEETQYF. The DNA for the CDR3 is TGTGCCAGCAGTCCTCGGGTAGCGGGGGAAGAGACCCAGTACTTC.

This clonotype appeared many times. J is TRBJ2-5 and V is TRBV12-5, with a tentative D call TRBD2 (6 bases). This CDR3 has 16 residues. Trimming took 3 bases from V and 1 from J, leaving 15 bases between them. Germline CDR1 and CDR2: LGHNT and FRNRAP. Here the CDR3 DNA reads TGTGCTAGTGGTTTCTCTACGACTAGGGCCCAAGAGACCCAGTACTTC. Residues: CASGFSTTRAQETQYF.

This clonotype was recorded many times. The V gene is TRBV28, the J gene TRBJ1-1; weak D call: TRBD1 (5 bases). V lost 5 bases and J 2 bases, leaving 12 bases between the germline ends. This CDR3 comprises 14 residues. Per germline, CDR1 MDHEN and CDR2 SYDVKM. CDR3: CASSPAGRNTEAFF. CDR3 DNA: TGTGCCAGCAGTCCCGCAGGGAGAAACACTGAAGCTTTCTTT.

This clonotype was seen ten or more times. This chain uses TRBV5-1 with TRBJ2-5; no firm D call. The V and J ends lost 0 bases and 4 bases respectively, with 16 bases between them. This CDR3 region has 16 residues. In germline, CDR1 is SGHRS, CDR2 YFSETQ. The chain's CDR3 is CASSLEGAVVLETQYF. Written as DNA, the CDR3 is TGCGCCAGCAGCTTGGAAGGTGCAGTAGTGTTAGAGACCCAGTACTTC. Full variable domain (missing parts from reference TRBV5-1 and TRBJ2-5): KAGVTQTPRYLIKTRGQQVTLSCSPISGHRSVSWYQQTPGQGLQFLFEYFSETQRNKGNFPGRFSGRQFSNSRSEMNVSTLELGDSALYLCASSLEGAVVLETQYFGPGTRLLVL.

This clonotype was picked up many times. V gene TRBV18 combines with J gene TRBJ2-7; D possibly corresponds to TRBD1 (6 bases). CDR1 is KGHSH, CDR2 LQKENI, per germline. V was pared by 6 bases and J by 1 base, with 16 bases between. This CDR3 comprises 15 residues. The chain's CDR3 is CASSSRQAASYEQYV. In DNA, the CDR3 is TGTGCCAGCTCCTCGAGACAGGCTGCTTCCTACGAGCAGTACGTC.

There are many counts of this clonotype. V gene TRBV7-9 combines with J gene TRBJ1-1, with D possibly being TRBD1 (5 bases). The V and J ends lost 2 bases and 3 bases respectively, with 19 bases between them. The CDR3 totals 17 residues. The germline V gene has CDR1 SEHNR and CDR2 FQNEAQ (reference sequence). CDR3 DNA sequence: TGTGCCAGCAGCTTATTTGGGGCCACCCCGCGGGACACTGAAGCTTTCTTT. Its translation: CASSLFGATPRDTEAFF.

This clonotype was detected ten times or more. The chain is built from TRBV20-1 and TRBJ2-4; the match to TRBD1 covers 7 bases. The CDR3 has 13 amino acids. V shed 7 bases, J shed 11 bases, and the junction held 14 bases outside the gene matches. In germline, CDR1 is DFQATT, CDR2 SNEGSKA (reference sequence). CDR3: CSVERQGATVQYF. CDR3 coding DNA: TGCAGTGTAGAGAGACAGGGCGCAACAGTTCAGTACTTC.

This clonotype was observed many times. V gene TRBV25-1 combines with J gene TRBJ2-7; D is possibly TRBD2 (5 bases). CDR3 size: 16 residues. V was trimmed by 2 bases and J by 1 base, leaving 15 bases between them. The germline CDR1 and CDR2 sequences are MGHDK and SYGVNS. CDR3 nucleotide sequence: TGTGCCAGCAGTGAACGGTGGCTAGCCTTGTCCTACGAGCAGTACTTC. Protein product: CASSERWLALSYEQYF.

There are many counts of this clonotype. This chain joins TRBV12-3 or TRBV12-4 and TRBJ2-7, with 9 bases aligning to TRBD2. This CDR3 has 14 amino acids. V lost 5 bases to trimming and J lost 2 bases; unmatched junction nucleotides: 4. Here the CDR3 DNA reads TGTGCCAGCAGTCTCCTAGCGGGGACCTACGAGCAGTACTTC. Translating gives CASSLLAGTYEQYF.

This clonotype was found many times. The chain carries TRBV14 and TRBJ2-1; D call uncertain. This CDR3 is 15 amino acids long. The V gene lost 4 bases and the J gene lost 0 bases, with 10 bases spanning the gap. The germline CDR1 and CDR2 sequences are SGHDN and FVKESK. Written as DNA, the CDR3 is TGTGCCAGCAGCCTCCTGTCGAGCTCCTACAATGAGCAGTTCTTC. It encodes CASSLLSSSYNEQFF.

Many counts were recorded for this clonotype. The chain carries TRBV9 and TRBJ2-1; TRBD1 matches at 8 bases. This CDR3 is 15 amino acids long. CDR1 and CDR2 from the germline V gene are SGDLS and YYNGEE. With 4 bases clipped from V and 2 bases from J, the junction kept 5 bases outside the gene matches. The CDR3 loop is CASSSRDRTYNEQFF. The CDR3 nucleotides are TGTGCCAGCAGCAGCCGGGACAGGACCTACAATGAGCAGTTCTTC.